This T cell receptor (beta chain) derives from a study of cytomegalovirus exposure and HLA in healthy donors. 60 Vbeta and 13 Jbeta primers were used in PCR. The method was immunoSEQ multiplex PCR; TCRdb's version includes in-frame clones alone and lacks a portion of them. The data hold roughly 44,000 clones, with about 84% observed a single time. The table lists this clone with a few counts. This CDR3 is 15 amino acids long. Germline CDR1 is LGHNA and CDR2 is YSLEER. V was pared by 0 bases and J by 5 bases, with 11 bases between. This sequence was found in a middle-aged man in good health and CMV-seronegative. Sequencing input: PBMCs. The genes are TRBV4-3 and TRBJ2-1; D is unresolved. CDR3 sequence reads: CASSQDEEHDNEQFF. CDR3 sequence (DNA): TGCGCCAGCAGCCAAGATGAGGAGCATGACAATGAGCAGTTCTTC.